The present entry profiles one T cell receptor (beta chain) with its context. Its antigen remains unidentified. These data originate in a study of T cell repertoires in cytomegalovirus infection. Study-wide context: CMV infection plus the matching HLA type was flagged by public TCR beta signatures. Overall study findings and caveats: Summed frequency of public TCR beta families distinguished CMV carriers with the relevant HLA. HLA-C-restricted, CMV-specific TCR beta clonotypes were dominant ex vivo.

TCRdb re-called the reads through MiXCR, storing one row per CDR3 protein. Of around 170,000 distinct CDR3 sequences detected, approximately 17% appear once; the ten largest clones hold approximately 19%. Germline V gene data show CDR1 as SGHTA and CDR2 as FQGNSA. The CDR3 spans 16 residues. The V end was cut by 1 base, the J end by 5 bases, with 14 bases between. The sequence was collected from a human donor in good health (CMV status not recorded). Some clones in this sample may be carry-over from other donors' samples. The chain has TRBV7-2 and TRBJ1-4; TRBD1 is a possible D gene (6 bases). The sample comprised CD8+ T cells from PBMCs. The CDR3 protein is CASSLGAGATNEKLFF. Written as DNA, the CDR3 is TGTGCCAGCAGCTTAGGGGCAGGGGCTACGAATGAAAAACTGTTTTTT.